The entry below gives a single TCR beta chain sequence along with its context. Antigen specificity is unknown. This entry belongs to a study of T-cell memory formation after mild COVID-19. Study context: TCR clustering was largely donor specific. Study conclusions and caveats: CD4+ contracting clones were mainly CM and EM; CD8+ ones, EMRA.

The V end lost 6 bases, the J end lost 4 bases, and 8 bases lay between the germline ends. The CDR3 totals 12 residues. From germline, CDR1 is SGDLS and CDR2 YYNGEE. Constant-segment primers were used for 5'RACE, and the resulting TCR alpha and TCR beta cDNA libraries carried sample barcodes and UMIs. TCRdb re-called the 5' RACE reads through MiXCR, storing one row per CDR3 protein. This table holds almost 350,000 distinct CDR3 sequences, 20% to 25% found once. The sequencing input was PBMCs or a T cell subset sorted from them (not recorded which). The chain links TRBV9 to TRBJ1-3; D uncertain. This receptor was identified in a man aged 18 to 35 who had mild COVID-19 (a few samples of this study predate the infection). Cell type and time point are not known. As DNA, the CDR3 is TGTGCCAGCAAAAAGGACGGAAACACCATATATTTT. Encoded protein: CASKKDGNTIYF.